This T cell receptor beta chain was sequenced during a study of T cell changes during pregnancy in multiple sclerosis. Germline V lookup: CDR1 SGDLS, CDR2 YYNGEE. Trimming shortened V by 4 bases and J by 4 bases, and 16 bases separated the two germline ends. The length of the CDR3 is 15 residues. Measured with immunoSEQ multiplex PCR; TCRdb has only the in-frame clones, and not every one. This table has 100,000 or so clones, 75% to 95% appearing once. The V gene is TRBV9, the J gene TRBJ2-3; D may be TRBD1 (6 bases). The TCR originated in a female donor with multiple sclerosis, enrolled in a pregnancy study. Sample: peripheral blood, taken in the second trimester of pregnancy. The CDR3 sequence is CASSTPGAVPDTQYF. The CDR3 bases are TGTGCCAGCAGCACCCCAGGGGCCGTCCCAGATACGCAGTATTTT.